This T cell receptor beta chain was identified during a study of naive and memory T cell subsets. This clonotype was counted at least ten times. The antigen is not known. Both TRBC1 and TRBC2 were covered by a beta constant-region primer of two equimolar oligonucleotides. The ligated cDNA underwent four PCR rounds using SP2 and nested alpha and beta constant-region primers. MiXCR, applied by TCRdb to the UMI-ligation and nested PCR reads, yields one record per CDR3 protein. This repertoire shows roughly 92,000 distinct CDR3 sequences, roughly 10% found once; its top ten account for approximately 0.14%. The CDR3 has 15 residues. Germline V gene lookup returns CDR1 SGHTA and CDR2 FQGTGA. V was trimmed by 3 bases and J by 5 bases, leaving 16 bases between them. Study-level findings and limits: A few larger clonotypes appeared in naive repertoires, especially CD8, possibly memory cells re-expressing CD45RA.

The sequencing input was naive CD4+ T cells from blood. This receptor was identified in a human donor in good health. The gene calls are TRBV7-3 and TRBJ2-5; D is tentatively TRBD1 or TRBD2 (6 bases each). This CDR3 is CASSLGAVGRETQYF. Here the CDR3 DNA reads TGTGCCAGCAGCTTGGGGGCCGTTGGGAGGGAGACCCAGTACTTC.